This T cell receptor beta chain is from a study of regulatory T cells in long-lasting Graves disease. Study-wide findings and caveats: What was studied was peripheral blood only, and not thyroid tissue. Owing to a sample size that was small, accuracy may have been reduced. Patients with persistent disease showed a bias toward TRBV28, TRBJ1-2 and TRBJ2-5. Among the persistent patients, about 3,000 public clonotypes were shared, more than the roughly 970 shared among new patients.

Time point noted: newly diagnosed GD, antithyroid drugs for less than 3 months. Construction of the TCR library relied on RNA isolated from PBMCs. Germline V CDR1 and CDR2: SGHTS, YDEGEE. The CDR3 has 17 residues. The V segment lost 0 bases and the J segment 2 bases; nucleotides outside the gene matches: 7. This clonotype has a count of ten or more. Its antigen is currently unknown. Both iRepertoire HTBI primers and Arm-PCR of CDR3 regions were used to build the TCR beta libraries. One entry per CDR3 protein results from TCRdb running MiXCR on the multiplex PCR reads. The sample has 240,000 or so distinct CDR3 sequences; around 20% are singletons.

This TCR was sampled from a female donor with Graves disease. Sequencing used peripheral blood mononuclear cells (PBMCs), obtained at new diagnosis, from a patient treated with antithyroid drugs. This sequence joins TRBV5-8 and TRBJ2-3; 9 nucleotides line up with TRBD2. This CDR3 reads CASSLGPTSGYTDTQYF. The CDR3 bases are TGTGCCAGCAGCTTGGGGCCGACTAGCGGATACACAGATACGCAGTATTTT.